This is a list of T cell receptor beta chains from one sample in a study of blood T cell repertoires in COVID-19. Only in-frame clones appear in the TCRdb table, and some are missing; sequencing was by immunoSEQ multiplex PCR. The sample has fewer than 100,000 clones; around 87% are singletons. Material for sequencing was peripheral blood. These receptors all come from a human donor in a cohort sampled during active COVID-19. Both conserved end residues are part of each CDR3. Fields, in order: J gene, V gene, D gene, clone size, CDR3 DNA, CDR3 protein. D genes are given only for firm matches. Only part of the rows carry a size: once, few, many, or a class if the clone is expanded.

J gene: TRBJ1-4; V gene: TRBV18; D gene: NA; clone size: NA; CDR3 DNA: TGTGCCAGCTCACCATCCAGGGGTCGGGAAAAACTGTTTTTT; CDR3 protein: CASSPSRGREKLFF
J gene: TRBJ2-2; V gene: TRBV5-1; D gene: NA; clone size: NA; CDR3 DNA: TGCGCCAGCAGCTTGCAGGCGAACACCGGGGAGCTGTTTTTT; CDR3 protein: CASSLQANTGELFF
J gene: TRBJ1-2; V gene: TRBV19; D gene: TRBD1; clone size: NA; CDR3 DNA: TGTGCCAGTAGTATGGCAGGGGGCGCTTACTATGGCTACACCTTC; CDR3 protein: CASSMAGGAYYGYTF
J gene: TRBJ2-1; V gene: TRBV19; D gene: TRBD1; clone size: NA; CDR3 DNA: TGTGCCAGTAGTAGACAGGGTCGGGATGAGCAGTTCTTC; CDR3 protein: CASSRQGRDEQFF
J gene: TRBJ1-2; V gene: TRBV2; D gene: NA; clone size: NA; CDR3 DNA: TGTGCCAGCAGGGGGCAGGATAACTATGGCTACACCTTC; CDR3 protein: CASRGQDNYGYTF
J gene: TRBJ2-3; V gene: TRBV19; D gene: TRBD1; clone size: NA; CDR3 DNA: TGTGCCAGTTCATCCCGACCCGGGCAGGGGGCGGGAGATACGCAGTATTTT; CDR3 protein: CASSSRPGQGAGDTQYF
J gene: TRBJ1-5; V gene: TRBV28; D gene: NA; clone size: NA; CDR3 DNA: TGTGCCAGCAGTGCAGACAATAATCAGCCCCAGCATTTT; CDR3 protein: CASSADNNQPQHF
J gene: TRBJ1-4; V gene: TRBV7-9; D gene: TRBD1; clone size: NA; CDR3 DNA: TGTGCCAGCAGCCCAGCGGGACAGGGAAAACTGTTTTTT; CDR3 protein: CASSPAGQGKLFF
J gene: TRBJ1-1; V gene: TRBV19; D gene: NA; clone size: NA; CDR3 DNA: TGTGCCAGTACTTGGGAGGAGGACACTGAAGCTTTCTTT; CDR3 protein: CASTWEEDTEAFF
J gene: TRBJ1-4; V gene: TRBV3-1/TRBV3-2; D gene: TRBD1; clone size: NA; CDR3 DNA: TGTGCCAGCAGTCCTGACAGGGGGAATTATAATGAAAAACTGTTTTTT; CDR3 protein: CASSPDRGNYNEKLFF
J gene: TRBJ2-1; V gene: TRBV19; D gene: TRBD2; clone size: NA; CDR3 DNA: TGTGCCAGTAGTACAGGGACTAGCGGGACTCGTTATGAGCAGTTCTTC; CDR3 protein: CASSTGTSGTRYEQFF
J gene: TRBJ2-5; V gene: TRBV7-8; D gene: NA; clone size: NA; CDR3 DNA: TGTGCCAGCAGCCTCTCGGTGCCAGAGACCCAGTACTTC; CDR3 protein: CASSLSVPETQYF
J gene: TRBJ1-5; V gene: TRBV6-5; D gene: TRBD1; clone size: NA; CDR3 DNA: TGTGCCAGCAGTCTACAGGGGGTGGGGGATCAGCCCCAGCATTTT; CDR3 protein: CASSLQGVGDQPQHF
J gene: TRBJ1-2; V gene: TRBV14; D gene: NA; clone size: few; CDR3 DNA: TGTGCCAGCAGCCAAGGGAATTCTTGGGCTGTGAGGGATGGCTACACCTTC; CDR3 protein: CASSQGNSWAVRDGYTF
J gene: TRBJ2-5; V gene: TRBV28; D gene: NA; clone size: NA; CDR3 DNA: TGTGCCAGCAGTCCAGGGCCCGGGCAGACCCAGTACTTC; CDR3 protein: CASSPGPGQTQYF
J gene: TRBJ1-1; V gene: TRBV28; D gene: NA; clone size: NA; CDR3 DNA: TGTGCCAGCAGTTCCCCAGGGGATATGAACACTGAAGCTTTCTTT; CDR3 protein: CASSSPGDMNTEAFF
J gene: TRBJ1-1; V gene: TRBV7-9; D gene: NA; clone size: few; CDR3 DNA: TGTGCCAGCAGCAGAGGGCCCTCGGGCACTGAAGCTTTCTTT; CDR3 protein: CASSRGPSGTEAFF
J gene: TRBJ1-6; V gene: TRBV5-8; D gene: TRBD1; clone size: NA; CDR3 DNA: TGTGCCAGCAGCGCGGTAGGGACAGGGTATCGGTCACCCCTCCACTTT; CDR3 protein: CASSAVGTGYRSPLHF
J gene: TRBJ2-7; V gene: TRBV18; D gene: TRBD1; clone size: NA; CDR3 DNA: TGTGCCAGCTCAATTTTAGACAGGGGGTCCTACGAGCAGTACTTC; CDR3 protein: CASSILDRGSYEQYF
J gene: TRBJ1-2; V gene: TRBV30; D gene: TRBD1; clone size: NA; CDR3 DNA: TGTGCCTGGAGTGCCGGGGGAGGAGGGGGCTTTGGCTACACCTTC; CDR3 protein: CAWSAGGGGGFGYTF
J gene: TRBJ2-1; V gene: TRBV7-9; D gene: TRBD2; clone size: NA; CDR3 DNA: TGTGCCAGCAGCCCAGGAGTAGCGGGAGGTCTTGAGCAGTTCTTC; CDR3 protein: CASSPGVAGGLEQFF
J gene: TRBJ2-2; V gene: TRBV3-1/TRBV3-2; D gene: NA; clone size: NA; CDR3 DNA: TGTGCCAGCAGCCAACGGGGAGCCGGGGAGCTGTTTTTT; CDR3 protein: CASSQRGAGELFF
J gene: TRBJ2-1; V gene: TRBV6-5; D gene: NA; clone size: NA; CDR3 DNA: TGTGCCAGCAGTTACTCGGGCTCCTTAGCCTACAATGAGCAGTTCTTC; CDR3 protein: CASSYSGSLAYNEQFF
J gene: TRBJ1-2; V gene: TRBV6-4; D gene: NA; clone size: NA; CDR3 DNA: TGTGCCAGCAGTGAAACAAACCTGGAGGGAAACACCTATGGCTACACCTTC; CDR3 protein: CASSETNLEGNTYGYTF
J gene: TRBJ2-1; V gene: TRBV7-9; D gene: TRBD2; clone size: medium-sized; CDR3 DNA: TGTGCCAGCAGCTCCTGGACTAGCGGGGGGGCGGCCCATGAGCAGTTCTTC; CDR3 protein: CASSSWTSGGAAHEQFF
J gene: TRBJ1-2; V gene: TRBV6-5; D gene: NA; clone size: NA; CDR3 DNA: TGTGCCAGCAGCGGGGATTTGGGCTATGGCTACACCTTC; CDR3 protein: CASSGDLGYGYTF
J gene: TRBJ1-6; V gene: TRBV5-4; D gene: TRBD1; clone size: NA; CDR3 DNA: TGTGCCAGCAGCTTGGGCCCACAGGGGGCGCAGGAATCACCCCTCCACTTT; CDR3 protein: CASSLGPQGAQESPLHF
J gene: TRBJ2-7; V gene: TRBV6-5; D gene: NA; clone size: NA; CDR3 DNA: TGTGCCAGCGGGCCCTGGCAGTCCTACGAGCAGTACTTC; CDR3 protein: CASGPWQSYEQYF
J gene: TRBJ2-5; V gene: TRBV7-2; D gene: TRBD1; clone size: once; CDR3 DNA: TGTGCCAGCAGCTTAGACAGGGGGCAAGAGACCCAGTACTTC; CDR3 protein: CASSLDRGQETQYF
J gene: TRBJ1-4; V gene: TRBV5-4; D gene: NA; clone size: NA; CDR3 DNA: TGTGCCAGCAGCAAAACAGGGAAAGTGAATGAAAAACTGTTTTTT; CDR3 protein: CASSKTGKVNEKLFF
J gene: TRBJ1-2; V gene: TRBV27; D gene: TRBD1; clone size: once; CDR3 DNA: TGTGCCAGCAGTTTAGGTGGACAGGGGGTGGGCTACACCTTC; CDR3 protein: CASSLGGQGVGYTF
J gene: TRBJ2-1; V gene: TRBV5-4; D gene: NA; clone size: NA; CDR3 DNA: TGTGCCAGCAGCTTCTTTAACAATGAGCAGTTCTTC; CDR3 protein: CASSFFNNEQFF
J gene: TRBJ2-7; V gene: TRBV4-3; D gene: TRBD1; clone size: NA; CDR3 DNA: TGCGCCAGCAGCCCGGGACAGGGTGCCTACGAGCAGTACTTC; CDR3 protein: CASSPGQGAYEQYF
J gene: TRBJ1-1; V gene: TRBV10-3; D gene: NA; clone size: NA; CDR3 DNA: TGTGCCATCAACGACGGAGCGAACACTGAAGCTTTCTTT; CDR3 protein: CAINDGANTEAFF
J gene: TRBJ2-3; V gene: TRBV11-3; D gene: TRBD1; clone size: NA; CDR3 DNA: TGTGCCAGCAGCCCCGGGACAGGGCAAACAGATACGCAGTATTTT; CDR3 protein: CASSPGTGQTDTQYF
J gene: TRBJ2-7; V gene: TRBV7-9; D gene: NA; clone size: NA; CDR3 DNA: TGTGCCAGCAGCTACCATAAAACAGGGAACTCCTACGAGCAGTACTTC; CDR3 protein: CASSYHKTGNSYEQYF
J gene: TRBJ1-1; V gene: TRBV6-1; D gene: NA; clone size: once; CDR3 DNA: TGTGCCAGCAGTGAAAACAGGGCCAGCCCGTGGGCTTTCTTT; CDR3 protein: CASSENRASPWAFF
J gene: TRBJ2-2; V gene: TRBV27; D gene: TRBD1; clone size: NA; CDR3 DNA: TGTGCCAGCAGTAAGGGACAGAGGACCGGGGAGCTGTTTTTT; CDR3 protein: CASSKGQRTGELFF
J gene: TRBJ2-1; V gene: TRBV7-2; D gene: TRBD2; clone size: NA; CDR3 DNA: TGTGCCAGCAGCTGGAATGGGCTAGCGGTAAATGAGCAGTTCTTC; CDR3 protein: CASSWNGLAVNEQFF
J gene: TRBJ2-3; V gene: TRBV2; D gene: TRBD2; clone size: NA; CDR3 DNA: TGTGCCAGCAGCCTTACTAGCGGGAGGATGGATACGCAGTATTTT; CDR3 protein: CASSLTSGRMDTQYF
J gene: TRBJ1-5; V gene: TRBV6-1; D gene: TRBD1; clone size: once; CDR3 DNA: TGTGCCAGCAGTGAAGCGGGGGGACAGGGATATAGCAATCAGCCCCAGCATTTT; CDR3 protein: CASSEAGGQGYSNQPQHF
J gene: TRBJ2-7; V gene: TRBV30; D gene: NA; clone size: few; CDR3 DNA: TGTGCCTGGAGTGTTGGGCCCCCCTACGAGCAGTACTTC; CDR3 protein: CAWSVGPPYEQYF
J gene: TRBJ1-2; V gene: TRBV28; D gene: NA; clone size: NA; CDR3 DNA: TGTGCCAGCAGTTTAGATGTAGGGGCGTATGGCTACACCTTC; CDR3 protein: CASSLDVGAYGYTF
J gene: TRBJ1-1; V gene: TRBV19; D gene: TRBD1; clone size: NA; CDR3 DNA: TGTGCCAGTAGTATCTCCCGGGACAGGGGTCCTATGAACACTGAAGCTTTCTTT; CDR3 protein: CASSISRDRGPMNTEAFF
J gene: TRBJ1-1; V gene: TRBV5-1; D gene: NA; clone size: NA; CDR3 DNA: TGCGCCAGCAGCTTCCTCACTGGGGGCCGCACTGAAGCTTTCTTT; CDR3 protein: CASSFLTGGRTEAFF
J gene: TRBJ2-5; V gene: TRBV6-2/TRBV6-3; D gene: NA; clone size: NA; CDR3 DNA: TGTGCCAGCAGTTTATTAGAGACCCAGTACTTC; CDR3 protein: CASSLLETQYF
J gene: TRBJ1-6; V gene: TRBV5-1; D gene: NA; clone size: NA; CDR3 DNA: TGCGCCAGCAGCTTCCTACCGACAGATTCACCCCTCCACTTT; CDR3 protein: CASSFLPTDSPLHF
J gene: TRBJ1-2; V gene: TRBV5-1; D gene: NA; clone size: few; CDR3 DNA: TGCGCCAGCAGCTGGGGAAGGGGGAGCGATGGCTACACCTTC; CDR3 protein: CASSWGRGSDGYTF
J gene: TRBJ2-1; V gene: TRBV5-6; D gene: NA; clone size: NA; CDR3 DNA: TGTGCCAGCCAAGGGGGTGCGAGCTCCTACAATGAGCAGTTCTTC; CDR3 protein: CASQGGASSYNEQFF
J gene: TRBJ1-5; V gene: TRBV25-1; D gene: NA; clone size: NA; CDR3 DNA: TGTGCCAGCATCCAGGGGAGCAATCAGCCCCAGCATTTT; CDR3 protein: CASIQGSNQPQHF
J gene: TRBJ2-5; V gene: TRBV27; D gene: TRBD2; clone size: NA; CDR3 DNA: TGTGCCAGCAGTGCGACTTTACTAGCGGCCCTCCAAGAGACCCAGTACTTC; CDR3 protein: CASSATLLAALQETQYF
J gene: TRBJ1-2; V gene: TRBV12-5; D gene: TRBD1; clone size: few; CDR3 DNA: TGTGCTAGTGGTCCGCCGACAGGGGAGGGTGGCTACACCTTC; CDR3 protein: CASGPPTGEGGYTF
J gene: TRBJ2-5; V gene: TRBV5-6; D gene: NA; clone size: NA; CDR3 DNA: TGTGCCAGCACGTCAGGGGAGACCCAGTACTTC; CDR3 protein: CASTSGETQYF
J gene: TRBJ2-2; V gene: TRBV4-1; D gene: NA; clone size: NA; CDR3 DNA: TGCGCCAGCAGCCAAGTTGCGGGTATATCTGCCGGGGAGCTGTTTTTT; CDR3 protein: CASSQVAGISAGELFF